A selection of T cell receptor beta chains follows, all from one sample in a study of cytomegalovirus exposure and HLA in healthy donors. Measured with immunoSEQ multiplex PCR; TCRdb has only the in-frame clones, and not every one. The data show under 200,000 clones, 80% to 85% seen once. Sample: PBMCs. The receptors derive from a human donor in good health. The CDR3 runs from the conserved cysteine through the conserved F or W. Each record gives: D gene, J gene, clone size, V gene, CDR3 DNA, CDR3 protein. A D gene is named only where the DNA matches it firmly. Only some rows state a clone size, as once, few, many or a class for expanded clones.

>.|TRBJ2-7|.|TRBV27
TGTGCCAGCAGTTTACAGGACAAGGGTTACGAGCAGTACTTC
CASSLQDKGYEQYF
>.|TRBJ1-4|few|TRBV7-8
TGTGCCAGCAGCTTGTCAGGCGCCAATGAAAAACTGTTTTTT
CASSLSGANEKLFF
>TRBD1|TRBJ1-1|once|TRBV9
TGTGCCAGCAGCGGAAAGACAGGGCGGAACACTGAAGCTTTCTTT
CASSGKTGRNTEAFF
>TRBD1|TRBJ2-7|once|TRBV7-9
TGTGCCAGCAGCCTTCGGACAGGGGGATACGAGCAGTACTTC
CASSLRTGGYEQYF
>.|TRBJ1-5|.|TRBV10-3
TGTGCCACCCACTCAGCGGGTTCACGGGAGCAGCCCCAGCATTTT
CATHSAGSREQPQHF
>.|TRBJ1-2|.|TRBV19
TGTGCCAGTAGTATAGACAGGGCACAGAACTATGGCTACACCTTC
CASSIDRAQNYGYTF
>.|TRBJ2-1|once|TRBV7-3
TGTGCCAGCAGCTCTAAGGGGGACAATGAGCAGTTCTTC
CASSSKGDNEQFF
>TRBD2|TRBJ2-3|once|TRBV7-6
TGTGCCAGCAGCTTAGTTTTGGTAGCGGGGCTAGATACGCAGTATTTT
CASSLVLVAGLDTQYF
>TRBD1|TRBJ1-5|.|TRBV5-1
TGCGCCAGCAGAAAGGACAGGGATGTGAATCAGCCCCAGCATTTT
CASRKDRDVNQPQHF
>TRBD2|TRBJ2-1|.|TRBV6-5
TGTGCCAGCAGACTGACTAGCGGGGTTTCCTATGAGCAGTTCTTC
CASRLTSGVSYEQFF
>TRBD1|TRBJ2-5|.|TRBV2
TGTGCCAGCAGTGAACAAACAGGGGGCCCCCAAGAGACCCAGTACTTC
CASSEQTGGPQETQYF
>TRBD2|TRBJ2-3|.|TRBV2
TGTGCCAGCAGTAAGACTAGCGGGGACTGGACAGATACGCAGTATTTT
CASSKTSGDWTDTQYF
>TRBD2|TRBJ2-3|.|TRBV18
TGTGCCAGCTCACCAGGACTAGCGGGAGATACGCAGTATTTT
CASSPGLAGDTQYF
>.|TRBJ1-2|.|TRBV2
TGTGCCAGCCCCACTGTAGTGCAGGGATCTCGAGGCTACACCTTC
CASPTVVQGSRGYTF
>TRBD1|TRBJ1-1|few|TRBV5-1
TGCGCCAGCAGCTACCTAGGACAGGGGAACACTGAAGCTTTCTTT
CASSYLGQGNTEAFF
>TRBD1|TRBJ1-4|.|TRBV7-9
TGTGCCAGCAGCTCCGGGACAGTTACTGAAAAACTGTTTTTT
CASSSGTVTEKLFF
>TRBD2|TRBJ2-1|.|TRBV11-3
TGTGCCAGCAGCTCCCAACTAGCGGGGGGCCACCTTGAGCAGTTCTTC
CASSSQLAGGHLEQFF
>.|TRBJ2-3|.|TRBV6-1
TGTGCCAGCAGCTCAGGACTGCCAGATACGCAGTATTTT
CASSSGLPDTQYF
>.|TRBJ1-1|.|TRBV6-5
TGTGCCAGCAGTTACAGAGTTGCAGGGGCTAGCACTGAAGCTTTCTTT
CASSYRVAGASTEAFF
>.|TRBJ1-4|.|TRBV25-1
TGTGCCAGCAGCGAACAGATGACTAATGAAAAACTGTTTTTT
CASSEQMTNEKLFF
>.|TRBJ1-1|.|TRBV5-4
TGTGCCAGCAGCTTGAATATGAACACTGAAGCTTTCTTT
CASSLNMNTEAFF
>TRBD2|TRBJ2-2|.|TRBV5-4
TGTGCCAGCAGCCCCGGGGGTAGCGGGGGCGACACCGGGGAGCTGTTTTTT
CASSPGGSGGDTGELFF
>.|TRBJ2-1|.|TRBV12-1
TGTGCCAGCACCCGTTCCCGGGACTTACGTTACAATGAGCAGTTCTTC
CASTRSRDLRYNEQFF
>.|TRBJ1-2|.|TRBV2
TGTGCCAGCACGCAGGGAAACTATGGCTACACCTTC
CASTQGNYGYTF
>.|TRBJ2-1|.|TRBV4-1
TGCGCCAGCAGTGACGATAGGCAGGGGTGGTACAATGAGCAGTTCTTC
CASSDDRQGWYNEQFF
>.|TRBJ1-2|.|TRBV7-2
TGTGCCAGCACCCCCCGGGGGGTAGGGAACTATGGCTACACCTTC
CASTPRGVGNYGYTF
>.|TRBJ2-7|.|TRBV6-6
TGTGCCAGCAGTCCCTCCCGAGACTACGAGCAGTACTTC
CASSPSRDYEQYF
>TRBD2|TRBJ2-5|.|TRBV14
TGTGCCAGCAGCCAAGATTCCTGGCCAGCGGGGGGACAAGAGACCCAGTACTTC
CASSQDSWPAGGQETQYF
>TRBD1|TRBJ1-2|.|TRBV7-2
TGTGCCAGCAGCTCGCGGACAGGGTCTAACTATGGCTACACCTTC
CASSSRTGSNYGYTF
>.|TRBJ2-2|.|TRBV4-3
TGCGCCAGCAGCCCCAGATGGGGCGTTTTCAGCGGGGAGCTGTTTTTT
CASSPRWGVFSGELFF
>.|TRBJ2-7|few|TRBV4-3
TGCGCCAGCAGCCTTGAGCTCGGGATTCGGGGTGAGCAGTACTTC
CASSLELGIRGEQYF
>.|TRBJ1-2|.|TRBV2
TGTGCCAGCAGCGGCACAGGGAATGGCTACACCTTC
CASSGTGNGYTF
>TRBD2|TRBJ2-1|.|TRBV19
TGTGCCAGTACGGGCGGGGGGGACTACAATGAGCAGTTCTTC
CASTGGGDYNEQFF
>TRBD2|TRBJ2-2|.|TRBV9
TGTGCCAGCAGCGTACCTAGCGGGACGAACACCGGGGAGCTGTTTTTT
CASSVPSGTNTGELFF
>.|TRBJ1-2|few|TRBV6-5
TGTGCCAGTAGACAGCCTAACTATGGCTACACCTTC
CASRQPNYGYTF
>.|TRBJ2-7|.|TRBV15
TGTGCCACCAGCAGAGTGGGGAGCTCCTACGAGCAGTACTTC
CATSRVGSSYEQYF
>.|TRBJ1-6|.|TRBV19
TGTGCCAGTAGGACAGGACCCTATAATTCACCCCTCCACTTT
CASRTGPYNSPLHF
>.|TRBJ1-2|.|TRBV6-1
TGTGCCAGCAGTGATGGCGGGAACTATGGCTACACCTTC
CASSDGGNYGYTF
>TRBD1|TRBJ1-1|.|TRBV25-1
TGTGCCAGCAGTGGACAGGGCCATGGGGAAGCTTTCTTT
CASSGQGHGEAFF
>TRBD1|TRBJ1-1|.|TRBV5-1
TGCGCCAGCTCCACCGGGACAGTGACAGAGAGGAACACTGAAGCTTTCTTT
CASSTGTVTERNTEAFF